Listed below are T cell receptor beta chains from one sample, sequenced in a study of PD-1 blockade in classical Hodgkin lymphoma. Data came from immunoSEQ multiplex PCR; TCRdb stores just in-frame clones and leaves some out. Among around 20,000 clones listed, over 75% were seen once. Sample: peripheral blood mononuclear cells (PBMCs), taken before the fourth cycle of nivolumab. All receptors derive from a human donor with classical Hodgkin lymphoma. CDR3s include the opening cysteine and the closing phenylalanine or tryptophan. D genes are given only for firm matches. Clone size is given for some rows only: seen once, a few or many times, or a class if the clone is expanded.

j_gene | abundance | v_gene | d_gene | CDR3aa | CDR3nt
TRBJ2-1 | NA | TRBV5-6 | NA | CASSLSRNEQFF | TGTGCCAGCAGCTTGAGTCGAAATGAGCAGTTCTTC
TRBJ2-2 | NA | TRBV11-2 | TRBD1 | CASSENRGLLPNTGELFF | TGTGCCAGCAGCGAAAACAGGGGGCTCCTCCCCAACACCGGGGAGCTGTTTTTT
TRBJ1-6 | NA | TRBV7-2 | NA | CASSLEGDYNSPLHF | TGTGCCAGCAGCTTAGAGGGGGACTATAATTCACCCCTCCACTTT
TRBJ2-2 | NA | TRBV30 | NA | CAWIFRVRFF | TGTGCCTGGATTTTCAGGGTAAGGTTTTTT
TRBJ1-4 | NA | TRBV27 | NA | CASSWGGQGEKLFF | TGTGCCAGCAGTTGGGGGGGGCAGGGTGAAAAACTGTTTTTT
TRBJ2-7 | NA | TRBV19 | NA | CASSITLAYEQYF | TGTGCCAGTAGTATAACTCTGGCCTACGAGCAGTACTTC
TRBJ1-2 | NA | TRBV5-1 | TRBD1 | CASSPGGWGYTF | TGCGCCAGCAGCCCAGGGGGCTGGGGCTACACCTTC
TRBJ2-4 | NA | TRBV30 | NA | CASSGLKGNIQYF | TGTGCCTCGTCCGGGCTAAAAGGAAACATTCAGTACTTC
TRBJ1-6 | NA | TRBV9 | TRBD1 | CASSPRDREGSPLHF | TGTGCCAGCAGCCCTAGGGACAGGGAAGGTTCACCCCTCCACTTT
TRBJ1-6 | once | TRBV28 | NA | CASSLGGGPAFSYNSPLHF | TGTGCCAGCAGTTTGGGAGGGGGGCCGGCGTTCTCCTATAATTCACCCCTCCACTTT
TRBJ2-5 | NA | TRBV7-2 | TRBD2 | CASSSGRGGNQETQYF | TGTGCCAGCAGCTCGGGTCGGGGGGGAAACCAAGAGACCCAGTACTTC
TRBJ2-2 | NA | TRBV19 | TRBD2 | CASSIPSGGHTGELFF | TGTGCCAGTAGTATCCCTAGCGGGGGTCACACCGGGGAGCTGTTTTTT
TRBJ2-7 | NA | TRBV4-3 | NA | CASSQEVGFQKYEQYF | TGCGCCAGCAGCCAAGAGGTGGGGTTCCAGAAATACGAGCAGTACTTC
TRBJ2-3 | once | TRBV5-4 | NA | CASRPGQRRADTQYF | TGTGCCAGCAGACCCGGACAGAGGAGAGCAGATACGCAGTATTTT
TRBJ2-7 | NA | TRBV5-1 | TRBD2 | CASSTGLAGVYEQYF | TGCGCCAGCAGCACGGGACTAGCGGGAGTTTACGAGCAGTACTTC
TRBJ1-1 | NA | TRBV15 | TRBD1 | CATSRKTGANTEAFF | TGTGCCACCAGCAGAAAGACAGGGGCCAACACTGAAGCTTTCTTT
TRBJ1-4 | NA | TRBV5-6 | TRBD1 | CASSLVGTGGEKLFF | TGTGCCAGCAGCTTGGTAGGGACAGGGGGTGAAAAACTGTTTTTT
TRBJ1-5 | NA | TRBV9 | TRBD1 | CASSVGQGREPQHF | TGTGCCAGCAGCGTAGGACAGGGAAGGGAGCCCCAGCATTTT
TRBJ2-1 | NA | TRBV2 | TRBD2 | CASRQLAGATSSYNEQFF | TGTGCCAGCAGGCAGCTAGCGGGGGCGACTAGCTCCTACAATGAGCAGTTCTTC
TRBJ2-3 | once | TRBV18 | TRBD2 | CASSGGRAQYF | TGTGCCAGCTCAGGCGGGAGAGCGCAGTATTTT
TRBJ1-5 | NA | TRBV19 | NA | CASSILEVLGQPQHF | TGTGCCAGTAGTATACTGGAGGTCTTAGGCCAGCCCCAGCATTTT
TRBJ1-2 | NA | TRBV29-1 | NA | CSVRTGSYANYGYTF | TGCAGCGTGAGGACGGGTAGCTATGCTAACTATGGCTACACCTTC
TRBJ2-7 | NA | TRBV13 | NA | CASSSLSGNSYEQYF | TGTGCCAGCAGCTCCCTTTCCGGGAACTCCTACGAGCAGTACTTC
TRBJ2-2 | NA | TRBV6-5 | NA | CATDSGGELFF | TGTGCCACGGACAGCGGCGGGGAGCTGTTTTTT
TRBJ2-2 | NA | TRBV19 | TRBD1 | CASSISKTGVAGELFF | TGTGCCAGTAGTATATCTAAAACAGGGGTCGCCGGGGAGCTGTTTTTT
TRBJ2-6 | NA | TRBV5-1 | NA | CASQPRGSFFSGANVLTF | TGCGCCAGCCAACCGAGGGGCAGTTTTTTCTCTGGGGCCAACGTCCTGACTTTC
TRBJ2-2 | NA | TRBV5-1 | TRBD2 | CASSLDYPGLAGRTLTGELFF | TGCGCCAGCAGCTTGGACTATCCGGGACTAGCGGGACGGACACTTACCGGGGAGCTGTTTTTT
TRBJ1-5 | NA | TRBV28 | TRBD1 | CASSPYTGDGQPQHF | TGTGCCAGCAGTCCATATACAGGGGACGGGCAGCCCCAGCATTTT
TRBJ1-5 | NA | TRBV5-7 | NA | CASLFSGCQPQHF | TGTGCCAGCCTATTTTCGGGTTGTCAGCCCCAGCATTTT
TRBJ2-7 | once | TRBV6-1 | NA | CASSERGSYEQYF | TGTGCCAGCAGTGAAAGGGGTTCCTACGAGCAGTACTTC
TRBJ2-1 | NA | TRBV5-1 | NA | CASTQDPGHSYNEQFF | TGCGCCAGCACCCAGGATCCGGGCCACTCCTACAATGAGCAGTTCTTC
TRBJ2-3 | NA | TRBV10-1 | TRBD1 | CASSEHGTGGADTQYF | TGCGCCAGCAGTGAGCACGGGACAGGGGGCGCAGATACGCAGTATTTT
TRBJ2-1 | NA | TRBV19 | TRBD2 | CASNSLAGGDDEQFF | TGTGCCAGTAATTCCTTAGCGGGAGGTGACGATGAGCAGTTCTTC
TRBJ2-5 | NA | TRBV7-2 | TRBD1 | CASSLGTGGEETQYF | TGTGCCAGCAGCTTAGGGACAGGGGGGGAAGAGACCCAGTACTTC
TRBJ2-1 | medium-sized | TRBV7-9 | NA | CASSLSALGPGNEQFF | TGTGCCAGCAGCTTATCGGCGCTGGGGCCGGGCAATGAGCAGTTCTTC
TRBJ2-5 | NA | TRBV7-8 | TRBD2 | CASSLRKTSGTETQYF | TGTGCCAGCAGCTTAAGGAAGACTAGCGGGACTGAGACCCAGTACTTC
TRBJ2-3 | NA | TRBV5-1 | TRBD2 | CASSPGSGGITDTQYF | TGCGCCAGCAGTCCAGGAAGCGGGGGTATCACAGATACGCAGTATTTT
TRBJ1-1 | NA | TRBV4-1 | NA | CASSGGRTVNTEAFF | TGCGCCAGCAGCGGCGGAAGGACAGTTAACACTGAAGCTTTCTTT
TRBJ2-2 | few | TRBV7-8 | NA | CASSLGQLGNTGELFF | TGTGCCAGCAGCCTAGGGCAGTTAGGGAACACCGGGGAGCTGTTTTTT
TRBJ1-1 | NA | TRBV7-2 | NA | CASSSRSPETEAFF | TGTGCCAGCAGCTCTCGGAGCCCTGAAACTGAAGCTTTCTTT
TRBJ2-2 | once | TRBV7-9 | TRBD2 | CASSLQLAGRWATGELFF | TGTGCCAGCAGCTTACAACTAGCGGGGCGGTGGGCCACCGGGGAGCTGTTTTTT
TRBJ1-1 | medium-sized | TRBV4-2 | TRBD1 | CASSPGTGGLNTEAFF | TGTGCCAGCAGCCCCGGGACAGGGGGGTTAAACACTGAAGCTTTCTTT
TRBJ2-7 | NA | TRBV6-1 | TRBD1 | CASSEVPGQGGEQYF | TGTGCCAGCAGTGAAGTGCCGGGACAGGGGGGCGAGCAGTACTTC
TRBJ1-2 | NA | TRBV18 | NA | CASSPTGDYGYTF | TGTGCCAGCTCACCTACAGGAGACTATGGCTACACCTTC